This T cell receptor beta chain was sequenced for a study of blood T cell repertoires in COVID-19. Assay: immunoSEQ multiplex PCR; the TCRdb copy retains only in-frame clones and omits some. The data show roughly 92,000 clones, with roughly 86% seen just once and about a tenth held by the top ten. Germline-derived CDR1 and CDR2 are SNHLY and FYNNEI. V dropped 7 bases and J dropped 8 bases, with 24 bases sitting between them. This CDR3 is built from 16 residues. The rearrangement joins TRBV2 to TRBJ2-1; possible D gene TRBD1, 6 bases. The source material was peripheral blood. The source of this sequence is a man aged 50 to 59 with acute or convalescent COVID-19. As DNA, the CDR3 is TGTGCCAGCACGGCGACTGGGGGCGGCCCGCACGATGAGCAGTTCTTC. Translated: CASTATGGGPHDEQFF.